The 9 T cell receptor beta chains below were found in one sample sequenced in a study of blood T cell repertoires in COVID-19. Some clones are missing from TCRdb's copy, which holds only in-frame ones; the method was immunoSEQ multiplex PCR. Among roughly 66,000 clones listed, more than 85% were seen once. Specimen: peripheral blood. These receptors all come from a human donor with active COVID-19. The donor label of this sample is uncertain.

The V gene is TRBV28, the J gene TRBJ2-5, with 7 nucleotides matching TRBD2. CDR1 MDHEN and CDR2 SYDVKM come from the germline V gene. The V gene end was trimmed by 6 bases and the J gene end by 0 bases; junction bases not matched to a gene: 4. The CDR3 has 14 residues. CDR3 nucleotides: TGTGCCAGCAGCCATACTAGCGACCAAGAGACCCAGTACTTC. Translation: CASSHTSDQETQYF.

J is TRBJ2-1 and V is TRBV4-1; 10 nucleotides line up with TRBD2. The length of the CDR3 is 16 residues. V shed 4 bases, J shed 9 bases, and the junction held 12 bases outside the gene matches. Looked up from germline, CDR1 is MGHRA and CDR2 is YSYEKL. This CDR3 reads CASSPLPTSGLVEQFF. The CDR3 coding sequence is TGCGCCAGCAGCCCGCTACCGACTAGCGGGTTAGTTGAGCAGTTCTTC.

The chain joins TRBV6-5 to TRBJ2-7, with D possibly matching TRBD1 (6 bases). Trimming stripped 2 bases from V and 5 bases from J, with 10 bases between. Germline CDR1 is MNHEY and CDR2 is SVGAGI. The CDR3 has 13 residues. In nucleotides, the CDR3 is TGTGCCAGCAGTTACGCAGGGGTCCACGAGCAGTACTTC. Its translation is CASSYAGVHEQYF.

This clone was found a few times. V gene TRBV9 combines with J gene TRBJ2-3, with 7 positions matching TRBD2. The CDR3 runs 14 residues. The ends lost 0 bases at V and 5 bases at J; junction bases unmatched: 3. Germline assignment: CDR1 SGDLS and CDR2 YYNGEE. CDR3 sequence reads: CASSVGSSGDTQYF. For the CDR3, the DNA is TGTGCCAGCAGCGTAGGTTCTAGCGGAGATACGCAGTATTTT. Full variable domain (rest looked up from reference TRBV9 and TRBJ2-3): DSGVTQTPKHLITATGQRVTLRCSPRSGDLSVYWYQQSLDQGLQFLIQYYNGEERAKGNILERFSAQQFPDLHSELNLSSLELGDSALYFCASSVGSSGDTQYFGPGTRLTVL.

The rearrangement links TRBV10-3 to TRBJ2-1, with 10 bases identical to TRBD1. Germline CDR1 and CDR2: ENHRY and SYGVKD. CDR3 length: 14 residues. Germline trimming cut 3 bases from V and 8 bases from J; bases unmatched to any gene: 4. CDR3 sequence (DNA): TGTGCCATCAGTGAACCGGACAGGGGGGATGAGCAGTTCTTC. Residues: CAISEPDRGDEQFF.

J is TRBJ2-7 and V is TRBV27, with 7 positions matching TRBD2. Losses at the gene ends were 6 bases for V and 3 bases for J; bases not matched to a gene: 11. Per germline, CDR1 MNHEY and CDR2 SMNVEV (reference sequence). The CDR3 sequence is 15 residues long. CDR3 DNA: TGTGCCAGCAGCACCCCATTCGGGGGGTTCTACGAGCAGTACTTC. This translates into CASSTPFGGFYEQYF.

The V and J genes are TRBV7-8 and TRBJ2-2; D is unclear. The ends were cut back, 0 bases at V and 0 bases at J, with 5 bases in the middle. The CDR3 is made up of 15 amino acids. The germline gives CDR1 SGHVS, CDR2 FQNEAQ. The CDR3 DNA sequence: TGTGCCAGCAGCTTAGCTAATTCGAACACCGGGGAGCTGTTTTTT. Its translation is CASSLANSNTGELFF.

This clone occurred once. The rearrangement joins TRBV7-2 to TRBJ2-3, with 8 positions matching TRBD2. CDR3 length: 16 residues. With 5 bases clipped from V and 2 bases from J, the junction kept 9 bases outside the gene matches. In germline, CDR1 is SGHTA, CDR2 FQGNSA. The DNA of the CDR3 is TGTGCCAGCAGCCCCCGGTATAGCGGGACCACAGATACGCAGTATTTT. This gives the protein CASSPRYSGTTDTQYF.

The V and J genes are TRBV29-1 and TRBJ1-1; D ambiguous. The V gene's germline CDR1 is SQVTM and CDR2 ANQGSEA. This CDR3 contains 12 residues. V was cut by 7 bases and J by 1 base, with 10 bases left in between. The DNA of the CDR3 is TGCAGCGCCTCTAACAGGAACACTGAAGCTTTCTTT. Translation gives CSASNRNTEAFF.